A selection of T cell receptor beta chains follows, all from one sample in a study of T cells in narcolepsy. The repertoire was sequenced with immunoSEQ multiplex PCR; TCRdb's copy has only in-frame clones and lacks some. The table lists about 40,000 clones, around 89% of them singletons, with approximately 1.3% in the top ten. Material for sequencing was CD45RA- memory CD4+ T cells from PBMCs. The receptors originated from a human donor with narcolepsy. CDR3s leave out the opening cysteine and the closing phenylalanine or tryptophan. Fields, in order: V gene, CDR3 length, clone size, J gene, CDR3 protein. A clone size is listed for some rows: how often the clone was seen (once, few, many), or a class if it is expanded.

>TRBV7-2|15|-|TRBJ2-7
ASSLRAGLGGGGEQY
>TRBV7-9|13|few|TRBJ2-2
ASSLGARRPGELF
>TRBV7-3|14|-|TRBJ2-1
ASSPTGTVSYNEQF
>TRBV11-3|15|few|TRBJ1-3
ASSSGVTGGSGNTIY
>TRBV5-1|13|-|TRBJ2-3
ASSRWTGTGDTQY
>TRBV5-1|12|-|TRBJ2-5
ASSVAGGQETQY
>TRBV7-3|12|-|TRBJ2-2
ASSLNQGAWELF
>TRBV6-1|13|-|TRBJ1-1
ASSHRQGVNTEAF
>TRBV29-1|11|-|TRBJ2-2
SVIRLFTGELF
>TRBV7-3|12|-|TRBJ2-1
ASSLAGGNNEQF
>TRBV30|16|-|TRBJ1-3
AWSLGPGWASSGNTIY
>TRBV28|9|-|TRBJ1-5
ASSLGGPQH
>TRBV7-2|13|-|TRBJ1-5
ASSSVVGTRQPQH
>TRBV27|15|-|TRBJ1-6
ASRSDRRASYNSPLH